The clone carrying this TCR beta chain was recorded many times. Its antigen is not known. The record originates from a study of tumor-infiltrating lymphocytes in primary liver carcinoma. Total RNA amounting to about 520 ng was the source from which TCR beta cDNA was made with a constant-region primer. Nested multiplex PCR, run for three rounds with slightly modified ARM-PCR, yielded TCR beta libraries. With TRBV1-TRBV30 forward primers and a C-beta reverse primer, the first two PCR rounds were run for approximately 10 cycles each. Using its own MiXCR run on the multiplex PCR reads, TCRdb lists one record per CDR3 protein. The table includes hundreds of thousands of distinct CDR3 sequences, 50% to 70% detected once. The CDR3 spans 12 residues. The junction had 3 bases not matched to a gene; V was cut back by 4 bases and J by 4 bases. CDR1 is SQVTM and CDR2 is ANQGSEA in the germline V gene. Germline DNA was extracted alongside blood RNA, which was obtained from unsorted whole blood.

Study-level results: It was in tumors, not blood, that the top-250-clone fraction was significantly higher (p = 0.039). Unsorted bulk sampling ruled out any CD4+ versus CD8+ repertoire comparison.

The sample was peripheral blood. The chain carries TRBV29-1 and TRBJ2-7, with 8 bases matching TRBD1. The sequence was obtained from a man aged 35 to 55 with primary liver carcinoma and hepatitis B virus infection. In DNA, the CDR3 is TGCAGCGTTGGGACAGGGTTATACGAGCAGTACTTC. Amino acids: CSVGTGLYEQYF.